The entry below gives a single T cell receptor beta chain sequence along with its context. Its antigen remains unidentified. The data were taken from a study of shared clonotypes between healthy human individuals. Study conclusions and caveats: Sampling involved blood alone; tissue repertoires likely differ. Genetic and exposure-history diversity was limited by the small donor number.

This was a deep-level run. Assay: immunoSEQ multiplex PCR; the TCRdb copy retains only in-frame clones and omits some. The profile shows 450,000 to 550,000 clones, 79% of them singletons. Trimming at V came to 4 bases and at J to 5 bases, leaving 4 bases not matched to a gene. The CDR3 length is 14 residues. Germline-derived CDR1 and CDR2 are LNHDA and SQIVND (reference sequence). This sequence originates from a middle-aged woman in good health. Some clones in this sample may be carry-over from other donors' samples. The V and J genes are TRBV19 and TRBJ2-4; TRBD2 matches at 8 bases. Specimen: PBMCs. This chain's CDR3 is CASSTPGLENIQYF. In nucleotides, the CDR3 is TGTGCCAGTAGTACACCGGGACTAGAAAACATTCAGTACTTC.